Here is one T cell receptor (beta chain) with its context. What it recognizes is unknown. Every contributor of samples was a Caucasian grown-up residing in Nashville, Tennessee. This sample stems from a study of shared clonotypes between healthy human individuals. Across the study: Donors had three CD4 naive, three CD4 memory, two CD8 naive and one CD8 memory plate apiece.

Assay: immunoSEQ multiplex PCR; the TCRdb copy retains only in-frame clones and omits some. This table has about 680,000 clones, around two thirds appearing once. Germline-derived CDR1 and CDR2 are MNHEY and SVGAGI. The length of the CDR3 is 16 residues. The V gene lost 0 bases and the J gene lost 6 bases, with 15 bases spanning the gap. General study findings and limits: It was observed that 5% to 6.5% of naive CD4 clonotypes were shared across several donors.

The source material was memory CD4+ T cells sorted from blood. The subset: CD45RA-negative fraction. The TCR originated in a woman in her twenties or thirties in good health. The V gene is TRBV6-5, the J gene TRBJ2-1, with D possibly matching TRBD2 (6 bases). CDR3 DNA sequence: TGTGCCAGCAGTTACTCTATGATAAGCGGGTCCAATGAGCAGTTCTTC. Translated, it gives CASSYSMISGSNEQFF.